The rows below give T cell receptor beta chains drawn from one sample of a study of cytomegalovirus exposure and HLA in healthy donors. Assay: immunoSEQ multiplex PCR; the TCRdb copy retains only in-frame clones and omits some. The sample has about 65,000 clones, about 90% seen once. The sample consisted of PBMCs. The receptors were gathered from a woman under 30 in good health and CMV-seronegative. The CDR3 runs from the conserved cysteine through the conserved F or W.

v_call	cdr3_aa
TRBV11-2	CASSLDQHGGYEQYF
TRBV18	CASSNLDQETQYF
TRBV5-6	CASSFSGRVGTQYF
TRBV29-1	CSVLKGGGTWDEQFF
TRBV10-3	CAISERPPGSYEQYF
TRBV5-1	CASSLEGANYGYTF
TRBV4-2	CASSHVDRGLYEQYF
TRBV7-9	CASSLDFGGEQYF
TRBV5-1	CASSFGLAGDYEQYF
TRBV18	CASETNSDSGELFF
TRBV28	CASSNSPILGYTF
TRBV4-1	CASSQGGREGAFF
TRBV7-9	CASSLISHLGPEAFF
TRBV4-2	CASSQGLTVSNQPQHF
TRBV27	CASSSLGVGTREKLFF
TRBV28	CASSPGYAGNTIYF
TRBV27	CASRLTGGNTEAFF
TRBV6-1	CASSESEEATDTQYF
TRBV10-3	CAIRKETGFYNEQFF
TRBV6-5	CASSYAVIGGYTF
TRBV5-4	CASSGGTGKPNTEAFF
TRBV18	CASSPSLGENTDTQYF
TRBV5-6	CASSLGGLAGQPQHF
TRBV6-1	CASSGTGGDYGYTF
TRBV10-3	CAITGGNEQFF
TRBV6-5	CASSYGGNQPQHF